This record covers a single TCR beta chain. What it recognizes is unknown. This record comes from a study of cytomegalovirus exposure and HLA in healthy donors. On the study more broadly: The early release's HLA-typed donors yielded some 85 million unique TCRs. Overall study findings and caveats: Cytomegalovirus status was reportedly diagnosed by the classifier with high sensitivity and specificity. Researchers counted around 180 TCR beta chains as cytomegalovirus-associated.

Primers included in the PCR were 60 Vbeta and 13 Jbeta primers. The protocol was immunoSEQ multiplex PCR, while the TCRdb copy is restricted to in-frame clones and leaves out a portion. The table shows roughly 190,000 clones, with about 77% occurring only once. Nominal health characterized the donors when sampled, though unrecorded immune exposures were likely. Per germline, CDR1 SGHRS and CDR2 YFSETQ. There are 14 residues in the CDR3. With 4 bases removed from V and 5 bases from J, the gap between germline ends came to 10 bases. Sequencing input: PBMCs. The source of this sequence is a man between 25 and 39 years old in good health and CMV-seropositive. The genes are TRBV5-1 and TRBJ1-6; the D gene is possibly TRBD1 (6 bases). CDR3 protein: CASSPGHNNSPLHF. The CDR3 coding sequence is TGCGCCAGCAGCCCGGGACACAATAATTCACCCCTCCACTTT.